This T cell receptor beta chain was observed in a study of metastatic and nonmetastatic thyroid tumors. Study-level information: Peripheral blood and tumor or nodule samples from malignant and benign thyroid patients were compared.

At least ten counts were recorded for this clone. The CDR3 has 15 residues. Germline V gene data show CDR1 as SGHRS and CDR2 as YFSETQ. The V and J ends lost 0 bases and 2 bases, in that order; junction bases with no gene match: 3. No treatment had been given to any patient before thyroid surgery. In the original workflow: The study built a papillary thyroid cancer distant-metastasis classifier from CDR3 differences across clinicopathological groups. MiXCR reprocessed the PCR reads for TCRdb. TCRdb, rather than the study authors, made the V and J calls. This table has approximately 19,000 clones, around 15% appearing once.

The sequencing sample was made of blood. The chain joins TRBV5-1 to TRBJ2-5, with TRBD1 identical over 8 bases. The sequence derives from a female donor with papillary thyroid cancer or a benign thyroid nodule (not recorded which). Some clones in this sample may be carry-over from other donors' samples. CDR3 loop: CASSLGTGGQETQYF. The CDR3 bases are TGCGCCAGCAGCTTGGGTACAGGGGGACAAGAGACCCAGTACTTC.